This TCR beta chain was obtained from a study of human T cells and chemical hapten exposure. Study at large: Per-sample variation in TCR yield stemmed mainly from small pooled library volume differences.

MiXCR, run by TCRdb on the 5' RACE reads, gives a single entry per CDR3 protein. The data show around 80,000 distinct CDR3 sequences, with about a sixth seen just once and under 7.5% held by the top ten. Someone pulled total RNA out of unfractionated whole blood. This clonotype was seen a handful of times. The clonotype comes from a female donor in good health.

This chain's CDR3 is CASSPGDAGELFF. In DNA form, the CDR3 reads TGTGCCAGCAGCCCAGGGGATGCCGGGGAGCTGTTTTTT. The genes are TRBV6-5 and TRBJ2-2; tentatively, D is TRBD1 (6 bases). The CDR3 contains 13 residues. Germline lookup yields CDR1 MNHEY and CDR2 SVGAGI. V lost 6 bases, J lost 6 bases, and 11 bases lay in between.